The entry that follows covers one T cell receptor (beta chain) sequence. In terms of age and location, participants ranged from roughly 18 to 90 years and lived in about 25 US areas. Participant-reported clinical history was the basis for cohort assignment. This table comes from immunoSEQ multiplex PCR, and its TCRdb copy is limited to in-frame clones, with some not included. The table includes around 330,000 clones, more than 75% detected once. The data derive from a study of blood T cell repertoires in COVID-19. Germline V CDR1 and CDR2: SGHNT, YENEEA. The CDR3 extends over 12 amino acids. The ends were cut back, 3 bases at V and 7 bases at J, with 7 bases in the middle.

This sequence joins TRBV11-3 and TRBJ2-1; D unclear. The sample was PBMCs or T cells enriched from blood (not recorded which). This TCR was sampled from a man aged 55 to 70 who had recovered from COVID-19. The CDR3 DNA follows: TGTGCCAGCAGCTTGACTCATAATGAGCAGTTCTTC. This sequence encodes CASSLTHNEQFF. Together with reference TRBV11-3 and TRBJ2-1, the CDR3 gives the full variable domain: EAGVVQSPRYKIIEKKQPVAFWCNPISGHNTLYWYLQNLGQGPELLIRYENEEAVDDSQLPKDRFSAERLKGVDSTLKIQPAELGDSAVYLCASSLTHNEQFFGPGTRLTVL.